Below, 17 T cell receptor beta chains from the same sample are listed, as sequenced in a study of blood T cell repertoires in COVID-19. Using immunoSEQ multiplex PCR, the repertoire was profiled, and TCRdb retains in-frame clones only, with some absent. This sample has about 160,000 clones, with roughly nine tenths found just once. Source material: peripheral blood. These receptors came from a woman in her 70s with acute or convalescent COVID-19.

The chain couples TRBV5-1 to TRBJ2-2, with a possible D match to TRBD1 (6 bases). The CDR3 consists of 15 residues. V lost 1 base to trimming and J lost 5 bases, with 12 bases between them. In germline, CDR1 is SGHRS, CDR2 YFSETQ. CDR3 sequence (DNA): TGCGCCAGCAGCTTGCCGACAGGCTCTACCGGGGAGCTGTTTTTT. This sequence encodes CASSLPTGSTGELFF.

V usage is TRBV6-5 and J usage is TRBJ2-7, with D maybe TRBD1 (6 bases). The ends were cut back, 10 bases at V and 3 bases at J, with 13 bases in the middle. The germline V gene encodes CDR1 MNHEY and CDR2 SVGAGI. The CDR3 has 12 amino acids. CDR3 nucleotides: TGTGCCACAGGACAGAACCTCTACGAGCAGTACTTC. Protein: CATGQNLYEQYF.

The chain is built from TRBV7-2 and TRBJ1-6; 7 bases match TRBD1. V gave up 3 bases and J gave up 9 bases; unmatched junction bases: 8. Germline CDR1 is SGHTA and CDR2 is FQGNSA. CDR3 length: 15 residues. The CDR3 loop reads CASSFKGAVGSPLHF. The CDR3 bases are TGTGCCAGCAGCTTTAAGGGGGCTGTAGGTTCACCCCTCCACTTT.

The CDR3 sequence: CASRGLRTDSNQPQHF. The DNA of the CDR3 is TGTGCCAGCCGAGGGCTGCGGACAGATAGCAATCAGCCCCAGCATTTT. The rearrangement uses TRBV2 and TRBJ1-5, with TRBD1 as a possible D gene (6 bases). The V gene lost 8 bases and the J gene lost 0 bases, with 17 bases spanning the gap. Looked up from germline, CDR1 is SNHLY and CDR2 is FYNNEI. The length of the CDR3 is 16 residues.

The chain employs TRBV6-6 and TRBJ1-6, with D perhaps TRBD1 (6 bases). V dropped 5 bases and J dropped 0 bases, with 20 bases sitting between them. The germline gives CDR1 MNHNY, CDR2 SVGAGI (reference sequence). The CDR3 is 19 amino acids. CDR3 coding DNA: TGTGCCAGCAGTCCACGCATAGGGGGAACCAACTCCTATAATTCACCCCTCCACTTT. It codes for CASSPRIGGTNSYNSPLHF.

CDR3 loop: CASSAHRGPNYGYTF. CDR3 nucleotides: TGTGCCAGCAGTGCACACAGGGGGCCTAACTATGGCTACACCTTC. The V call is TRBV25-1, the J call TRBJ1-2; the match to TRBD1 covers 9 bases. Germline CDR1 is MGHDK and CDR2 is SYGVNS. The ends lost 4 bases at V and 0 bases at J; junction bases unmatched: 3. CDR3 length equals 15 residues.

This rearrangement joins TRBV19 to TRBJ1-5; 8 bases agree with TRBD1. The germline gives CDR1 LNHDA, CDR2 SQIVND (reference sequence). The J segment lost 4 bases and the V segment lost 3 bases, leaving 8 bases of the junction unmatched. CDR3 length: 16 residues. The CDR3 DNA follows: TGTGCCAGTAGTATGATAGGACAGGGTTGGAATCAGCCCCAGCATTTT. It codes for CASSMIGQGWNQPQHF.

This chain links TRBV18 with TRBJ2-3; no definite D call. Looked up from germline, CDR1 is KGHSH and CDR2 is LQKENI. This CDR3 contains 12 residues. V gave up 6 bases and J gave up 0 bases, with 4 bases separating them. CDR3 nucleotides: TGTGCCAGCTCTACTAGCACAGATACGCAGTATTTT. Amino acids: CASSTSTDTQYF.

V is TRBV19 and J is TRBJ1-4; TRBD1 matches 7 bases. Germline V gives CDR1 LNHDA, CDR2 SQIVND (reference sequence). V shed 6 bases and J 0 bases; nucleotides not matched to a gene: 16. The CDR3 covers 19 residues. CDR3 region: CASRITGTVTTSTNEKLFF. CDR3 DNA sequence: TGTGCCAGTAGGATAACCGGGACAGTCACTACTTCAACTAATGAAAAACTGTTTTTT.

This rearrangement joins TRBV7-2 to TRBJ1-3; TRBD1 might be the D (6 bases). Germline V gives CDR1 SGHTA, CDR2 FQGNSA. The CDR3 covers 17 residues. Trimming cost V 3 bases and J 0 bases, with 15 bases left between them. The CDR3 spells CASSFRTEITSGNTIYF. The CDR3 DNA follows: TGTGCCAGCAGCTTTCGGACAGAAATTACCTCTGGAAACACCATATATTTT.

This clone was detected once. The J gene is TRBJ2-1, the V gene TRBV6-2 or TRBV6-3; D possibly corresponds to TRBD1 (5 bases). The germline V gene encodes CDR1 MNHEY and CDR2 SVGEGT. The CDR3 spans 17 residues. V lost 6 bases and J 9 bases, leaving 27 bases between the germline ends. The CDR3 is CASSAPTRVGITSEQFF. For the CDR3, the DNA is TGTGCCAGCAGCGCCCCTACCAGGGTTGGGATAACTTCTGAGCAGTTCTTC.

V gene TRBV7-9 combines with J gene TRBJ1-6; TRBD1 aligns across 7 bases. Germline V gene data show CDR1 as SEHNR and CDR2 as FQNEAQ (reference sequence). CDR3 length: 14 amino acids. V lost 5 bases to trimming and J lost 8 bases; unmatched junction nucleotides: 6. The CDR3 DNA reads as TGTGCCAGCAGCCCGGACAGGAGGTATTCACCCCTCCACTTT. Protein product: CASSPDRRYSPLHF.

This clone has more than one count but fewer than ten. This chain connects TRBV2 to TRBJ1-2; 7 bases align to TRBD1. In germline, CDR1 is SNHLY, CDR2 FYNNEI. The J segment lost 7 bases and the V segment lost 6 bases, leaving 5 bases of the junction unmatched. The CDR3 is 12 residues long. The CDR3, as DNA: TGTGCCAGCAGATCCAACAGGGGTGGCTACACCTTC. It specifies CASRSNRGGYTF.

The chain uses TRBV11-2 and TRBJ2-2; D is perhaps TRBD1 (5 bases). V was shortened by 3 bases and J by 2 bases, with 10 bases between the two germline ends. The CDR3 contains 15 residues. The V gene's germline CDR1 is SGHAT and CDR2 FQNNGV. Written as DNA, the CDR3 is TGTGCCAGCAGCTTTCTTCAGGGAAACACCGGGGAGCTGTTTTTT. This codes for CASSFLQGNTGELFF.

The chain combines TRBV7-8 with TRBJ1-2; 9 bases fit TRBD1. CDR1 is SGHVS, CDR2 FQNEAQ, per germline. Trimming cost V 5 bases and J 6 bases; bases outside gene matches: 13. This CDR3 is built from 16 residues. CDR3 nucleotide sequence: TGTGCCAGCAGCCCAAATTCCCGTAGACAGGGGGATGGCTACACCTTC. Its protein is CASSPNSRRQGDGYTF. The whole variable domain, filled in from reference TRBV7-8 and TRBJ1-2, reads GAGVSQSPRYKVAKRGQDVALRCDPISGHVSLFWYQQALGQGPEFLTYFQNEAQLDKSGLPSDRFFAERPEGSVSTLKIQRTQQEDSAVYLCASSPNSRRQGDGYTFGSGTRLTVV.

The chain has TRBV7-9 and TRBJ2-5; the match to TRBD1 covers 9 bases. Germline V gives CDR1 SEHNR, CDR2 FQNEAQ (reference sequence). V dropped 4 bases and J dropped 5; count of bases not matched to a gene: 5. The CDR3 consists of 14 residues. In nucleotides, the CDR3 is TGTGCCAGCAGCTCCACAGGGGGCGGTGAGACCCAGTACTTC. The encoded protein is CASSSTGGGETQYF.

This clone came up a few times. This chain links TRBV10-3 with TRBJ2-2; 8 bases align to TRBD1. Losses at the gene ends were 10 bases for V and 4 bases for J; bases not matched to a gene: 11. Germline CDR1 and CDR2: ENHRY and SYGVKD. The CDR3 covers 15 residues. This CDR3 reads CATESGQGGTGELFF. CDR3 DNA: TGTGCCACCGAGAGTGGACAGGGAGGCACCGGGGAGCTGTTTTTT.